This entry describes one TCR beta chain. Its binding antigen is unknown. No base qualities exist here, and no much larger clone lies one base off it. The data belong to a study of blood T cell repertoires in COVID-19 (dated by TCRdb to the early 2020s). With respect to the entire study: Collaborator samples came from the United States, Italy and Spain and covered acute and convalescent phases of COVID-19. Deeply sampled blood TCRbeta repertoires from subjects exposed to, actively infected with, or recovered from COVID-19 were included in the dataset. A freely available public database, intended as a resource for researchers studying the immune response to SARS-CoV-2, is where the repertoires were released. Samples came from the ongoing ImmuneRACE study (first 160 participants) plus 1,254 subjects from 6 global collaborators. A de-identified subject ID, COVID-19 status, age in years and sex were almost always included in the sample metadata. The prospective study material was composed of cDNA or gDNA derived from T cells, B-cell-depleted T cells, or PBMCs. Where available, HLA class I and class II types were obtained from metadata supplied by the sample provider rather than from assay-based typing.

Cut back by 0 bases and 0 bases, the V and J ends lie 10 bases apart. Including the terminal cysteine and phenylalanine, the CDR3 comprises 15 residues. This entry keeps only the CDR3 DNA: 45 bases, framed from base 1. CDR1 and CDR2 are drawn from the germline V gene: SGHRS, YFSETQ. Collaborating institutions collected whole blood in K2EDTA tubes following their own protocols. For TCRbeta analysis, collaborators shipped samples as frozen whole blood, isolated PBMCs, or DNA extracted from either of those sample types. What the work shows at the level of the full study, not this receptor alone: Clinical and demographic metadata were provided uncurated, with the amount varying by source and participant.

TCRbeta CDR3 regions were amplified from genomic DNA using the immunoSEQ Assay, a bias-controlled multiplex PCR. From the authors' description of their analysis: Nucleated cell counts per sample were estimated from amplification of reference gene primers within the assay. Sequence reads were collapsed and filtered to measure the absolute abundance of every unique TCRbeta CDR3 rearrangement. Productive Simpson clonality was computed per sample as the square root of Simpson's diversity index over productive rearrangements. TCRdb obtained this table from immuneACCESS and retained in-frame rearrangements with V and J assigned. These tables miss some clones; where compared with another copy, unresolved V genes account for less than half of the shortfall, and the remainder is unexplained. The DNA was the basis for D and trimming; V, J and clone size are from that table. The sample contains 150,000 to 200,000 clones, roughly nine tenths of them found a single time. The leading ten clones occupy 7% of the sample.

The sequence derives from a woman older than 75 in a cohort sampled during active or convalescent COVID-19. The rearranged chain carries TRBV5-1 and TRBJ2-7; a tentative D match to TRBD2 spans 6 bases. The sample comprised peripheral blood. The CDR3 amino acid sequence is: CASSLEPGSSYEQYF. The nucleotide sequence reads TGCGCCAGCAGCTTGGAACCCGGGAGCTCCTACGAGCAGTACTTC.